The 4 T cell receptor beta chains in this list originate from one sample, sequenced in a study of T cells after yellow fever vaccination. TCRdb reanalysed the 5' RACE reads using MiXCR and keeps one entry per CDR3 protein. The sample holds 300,000 or so distinct CDR3 sequences, around 13% seen once. Sequencing was performed on CD4+ T cells sorted from PBMCs, taken 45 days after the yellow fever booster vaccination. These receptor sequences come from a man in his thirties or forties who received the YFV17D yellow fever vaccine.

As regards this clonotype: Relative to the germline gene, one junction end is altered; a read error may explain this. The chain couples TRBV5-1 to TRBJ2-5, with 8 bases identical to TRBD1. Germline loops: CDR1 SGHRS, CDR2 YFSETQ. The CDR3 totals 14 residues. Here the CDR3 reads CASSPGQGRVTQYF. The CDR3 bases are TGTGCCAGCAGCCCAGGACAGGGAAGGGTGACCCAGTACTTC.

The rearrangement joins TRBV7-2 to TRBJ2-2, with 7 bases fitting TRBD1. J lost 7 bases, V lost 6 bases, and 8 bases had no gene match. There are 14 residues in the CDR3. The germline gives CDR1 SGHTA, CDR2 FQGNSA. CDR3 loop: CASRPDRAGGELFF. The CDR3 DNA reads TGTGCCAGCAGACCTGACAGGGCCGGCGGGGAGCTGTTTTTT.

There are many counts of this clonotype. This sequence joins TRBV5-4 and TRBJ1-2; no definite D call. Trimming cost V 0 bases and J 6 bases, with 15 bases left between them. This CDR3 has 15 residues. Germline V CDR1 and CDR2: SGHNT, YYREEE (reference sequence). The CDR3 coding sequence is TGTGCCAGCAGCTTGGGCGGGGATGCCGGGAATGGCTACACCTTC. Translation gives CASSLGGDAGNGYTF.

The table lists this clonotype with many counts. V usage is TRBV29-1 and J usage is TRBJ2-1, with 7 bases matching TRBD1. CDR1 and CDR2 (germline): SQVTM, ANQGSEA. The CDR3 contains 17 residues. Trimming cost V 3 bases and J 8 bases; bases outside gene matches: 19. As DNA, the CDR3 is TGCAGCGTTGAGGGTAACAGGGGCTCTGTGTTGGTCGATGAGCAGTTCTTC. Amino acid sequence: CSVEGNRGSVLVDEQFF.